Presented here are 27 T cell receptor beta chains from one specimen sequenced in a study of T-cell memory formation after mild COVID-19 (dated by TCRdb to the early 2020s). To prepare the library, 5' RACE was applied. Instrument used: Illumina NovaSeq 6000. TCRdb cleaned the public reads at Q25 with fastp, built clones with MiXCR and kept in-frame beta chains. Rows merge per CDR3 protein into single entries with the most common DNA and genes. The sample yields about 160,000 distinct CDR3 sequences; less than 40% were counted once. The ten top clones hold about 12% of the sample. The sequenced sample consisted of PBMCs or a T cell subset sorted from them (not recorded which). These TCRs come from an adult woman who had mild COVID-19 (a few samples of this study predate the infection). The sample titles of this study are shuffled in the database, so cell type and time point are left out; the donor was told from shared clones.

In nucleotides, the CDR3 is TGTGCCAGCAGCTTAAGGTTCGGCAGAAACACAGATACGCAGTATTTT. This translates into CASSLRFGRNTDTQYF. The chain is built from TRBV7-2 and TRBJ2-3; D uncertain. This CDR3 has 16 residues. The V end was cut by 2 bases, the J end by 2 bases, with 14 bases between. Germline CDR1 reads SGHTA; CDR2 reads FQGNSA.

The rearrangement joins TRBV19 to TRBJ1-2, with TRBD1 matching over 11 bases. Germline lookup yields CDR1 LNHDA and CDR2 SQIVND (reference sequence). The V segment lost 3 bases and the J segment 1 base; nucleotides outside the gene matches: 7. This CDR3 has 17 residues. The CDR3 nucleotides read TGTGCCAGTAGTATTGGGACAGGGGGTTTTTTTAACTATGGCTACACCTTC. It translates to CASSIGTGGFFNYGYTF.

This clonotype was recorded at least ten times. The chain employs TRBV25-1 and TRBJ2-7, with 7 positions matching TRBD1. CDR1 MGHDK and CDR2 SYGVNS come from the germline V gene. The CDR3 covers 13 residues. After removal of 4 bases from V and 0 bases from J, the junction contained 0 bases not matched to a gene. DNA for the CDR3: TGTGCCAGCAGTGGGACAGGCTCCTACGAGCAGTACTTC. Translated, it gives CASSGTGSYEQYF.

This clonotype appeared a few times. The rearrangement joins TRBV2 to TRBJ2-4; a possible D gene is TRBD1 (5 bases). This CDR3 is 14 amino acids long. Between the trimmed V and J ends, which lost 10 bases and 4 bases, there was a span of 17 bases. CDR1 is SNHLY and CDR2 is FYNNEI in the germline V gene. CDR3 DNA: TGTGCCACCCAGCAGGGCCCAGGGAAAAACATTCAGTACTTC. This sequence encodes CATQQGPGKNIQYF.

A single count supports this clonotype. This sequence joins TRBV4-1 and TRBJ1-2; no definite D call. This CDR3 spans 13 amino acids. Trimming pared 3 bases from V and 5 bases from J, leaving 10 bases between. Germline V CDR1 and CDR2: MGHRA, YSYEKL. The chain's CDR3 is CASSQLGGYGYTF. The CDR3 DNA sequence: TGCGCCAGCAGCCAGTTAGGTGGTTATGGCTACACCTTC.

The rearrangement uses TRBV7-2 and TRBJ1-5; the D is unclear. Per the germline V gene, CDR1 is SGHTA and CDR2 is FQGNSA. Between the trimmed V and J ends, which lost 5 bases and 7 bases, there was a span of 12 bases. The CDR3 loop spans 13 amino acids. The CDR3 DNA is TGTGCCAGCAGCCGTTCCGCACTCCAGCCCCAGCATTTT. Its translation: CASSRSALQPQHF.

CDR3 bases: TGCAGCGTACATAGCGGGAGTCAGGTAGATACGCAGTATTTT. Protein: CSVHSGSQVDTQYF. The chain is built from TRBV29-1 and TRBJ2-3; 9 nucleotides agree with TRBD2. The trim removed 6 bases at V and 5 bases at J, leaving 9 bases unmatched. Germline V CDR1 and CDR2: SQVTM, ANQGSEA. The CDR3 consists of 14 residues.

This clonotype was counted between two and nine times. V is TRBV12-3 or TRBV12-4 and J is TRBJ2-3; D is uncertain. This CDR3 contains 15 residues. V lost 6 bases to trimming and J lost 2 bases, with 15 bases between them. The CDR3 coding sequence is TGTGCCAGCAGCCTCCGCTCTGGAGACACAGATACGCAGTATTTT. The encoded protein is CASSLRSGDTDTQYF.

In this sample, this clonotype turned up a few times. The genes are TRBV5-1 and TRBJ2-7; 7 bases are shared with TRBD2. The J segment lost 3 bases and the V segment lost 2 bases, leaving 2 bases of the junction unmatched. Germline assignment: CDR1 SGHRS and CDR2 YFSETQ. The CDR3 is 13 residues long. CDR3 amino acids: CASSLTGGYEQYF. The CDR3 nucleotides read TGCGCCAGCAGCTTAACGGGAGGCTACGAGCAGTACTTC.

This clonotype was detected ten times or more. This rearrangement joins TRBV6-5 to TRBJ2-1, with D possibly matching TRBD2 (6 bases). Germline V gene lookup returns CDR1 MNHEY and CDR2 SVGAGI. Trimming pared 5 bases from V and 0 bases from J, leaving 17 bases between. CDR3 length: 17 residues. CDR3 DNA sequence: TGTGCCAGCAGTGAAGACTTCGCGGGGAGCTCCTACAATGAGCAGTTCTTC. Amino acid sequence: CASSEDFAGSSYNEQFF.

The chain couples TRBV5-1 to TRBJ1-4, with a tentative D call TRBD1 (5 bases). CDR3 size: 16 residues. V was shortened by 2 bases and J by 2 bases, with 13 bases between the two germline ends. Germline CDR1 reads SGHRS; CDR2 reads YFSETQ. The CDR3 bases are TGCGCCAGCAGCTTCGCAGGGCCAAATACTAATGAAAAACTGTTTTTT. This gives the protein CASSFAGPNTNEKLFF.

The gene calls are TRBV24-1 and TRBJ2-1; unclear D gene. V was clipped by 3 bases and J by 3 bases, with 8 bases between them. CDR3 size: 14 residues. Germline V gene sequence: CDR1 KGHDR, CDR2 SFDVKD. The CDR3 coding sequence is TGTGCCACCAGTGATCTCGCCAGCTACAATGAGCAGTTCTTC. Its translation: CATSDLASYNEQFF.

The V gene is TRBV5-1, the J gene TRBJ2-1, with TRBD2 matching 13 bases. The V and J ends lost 4 bases and 5 bases, in that order; junction bases with no gene match: 3. The CDR3 sequence is 15 residues long. The germline V gene has CDR1 SGHRS and CDR2 YFSETQ. The CDR3 reads CASSGLAGAHNEQFF. In DNA form, the CDR3 reads TGCGCCAGCAGCGGACTAGCGGGGGCTCACAATGAGCAGTTCTTC.

This clonotype was counted between two and nine times. The chain recombines TRBV2 with TRBJ1-2; D remains ambiguous. Germline lookup yields CDR1 SNHLY and CDR2 FYNNEI. V was cut by 2 bases and J by 4 bases, with 8 bases left in between. The CDR3 has 13 amino acids. This CDR3 reads CASSEQEGYGYTF. The CDR3 DNA sequence: TGTGCCAGCAGTGAACAGGAAGGCTATGGCTACACCTTC.

This clonotype was seen a few times. V is TRBV24-1 and J is TRBJ2-3; 7 bases fit TRBD2. The CDR3 runs to 12 residues. Germline loops: CDR1 KGHDR, CDR2 SFDVKD. Unmatched junction bases numbered 8, after V lost 12 bases and J lost 6 bases. The CDR3 nucleotides are TGTGCCTCCTCTCCGGGGGGTGATACGCAGTATTTT. It translates to CASSPGGDTQYF.

Only a few counts were recorded for this clonotype. The chain employs TRBV3-1 and TRBJ1-5; weak D call: TRBD1 (6 bases). Trimming took 8 bases from V and 2 from J, leaving 10 bases between them. Germline CDR1 reads LGHDT; CDR2 reads YNNKEL (reference sequence). The CDR3 consists of 13 residues. CDR3 loop: CASGPGGNQPQHF. The CDR3 nucleotides read TGTGCCAGCGGACCAGGGGGCAATCAGCCCCAGCATTTT.

This clonotype was found a few times. The gene calls are TRBV5-1 and TRBJ2-3; the D gene could be TRBD1 or TRBD2 (5 bases each). There are 16 residues in the CDR3. Trimming cost V 2 bases and J 5 bases, with 18 bases left between them. Germline CDR1 and CDR2: SGHRS and YFSETQ. DNA for the CDR3: TGCGCCAGCAGCTTCCGGGACCCCCGGGCCGGAGATACGCAGTATTTT. This gives the protein CASSFRDPRAGDTQYF.

J is TRBJ2-7 and V is TRBV20-1; 8 bases align to TRBD1. V dropped 4 bases and J dropped 2; count of bases not matched to a gene: 7. CDR1 and CDR2 (germline): DFQATT, SNEGSKA (reference sequence). The CDR3 consists of 14 residues. CDR3 in DNA: TGCAGTGCTATAGGACAGGGATTCCCCTACGAGCAGTACTTC. Residues: CSAIGQGFPYEQYF.

The chain couples TRBV29-1 to TRBJ1-2; D is ambiguous. CDR3 length: 14 amino acids. Deletions cut 4 bases from V and 4 bases from J, with 16 bases between. The germline CDR1 and CDR2 sequences are SQVTM and ANQGSEA. The CDR3 nucleotides are TGCAGCGTTGTCCGGTCCGGACTTGGCTATGGCTACACCTTC. This sequence encodes CSVVRSGLGYGYTF.

The J gene is TRBJ1-2, the V gene TRBV6-1; TRBD1 matches at 7 bases. The CDR3 loop spans 12 amino acids. V was pared by 6 bases and J by 4 bases, with 2 bases of the junction left unmatched. Germline V gene sequence: CDR1 MNHNS, CDR2 SASEGT. The CDR3 is CASRGTAYGYTF. Here the CDR3 DNA reads TGTGCCAGCAGGGGGACAGCCTATGGCTACACCTTC.

This clonotype has just a few counts. The gene calls are TRBV7-2 and TRBJ2-4; D may be TRBD2 (5 bases). The CDR3 totals 16 residues. The V gene lost 5 bases and the J gene lost 9 bases, with 23 bases spanning the gap. Germline values: CDR1 SGHTA, CDR2 FQGNSA. The CDR3 spells CASSTNAVTSSGIQYF. The CDR3 bases are TGTGCCAGCAGCACCAATGCGGTTACGTCGAGCGGCATTCAGTACTTC.

The chain couples TRBV24-1 to TRBJ2-3; 7 positions match TRBD2. The J segment lost 5 bases and the V segment lost 0 bases, leaving 13 bases of the junction unmatched. Germline V gene data show CDR1 as KGHDR and CDR2 as SFDVKD. The CDR3 spans 18 residues. In DNA, the CDR3 is TGTGCCACCAGTGATTTGCAGGCGGGGGATGGAACAGGAGATACGCAGTATTTT. Its translation is CATSDLQAGDGTGDTQYF.

This clonotype has more than one count but fewer than ten. In DNA form, the CDR3 reads TGTGCCAGCATTTCCCTAGCGGGAGGCGAGCAGTACTTC. Translated: CASISLAGGEQYF. The chain recombines TRBV27 with TRBJ2-7; 11 bases agree with TRBD2. There are 13 residues in the CDR3. The germline V gene has CDR1 MNHEY and CDR2 SMNVEV (reference sequence). V dropped 7 bases and J dropped 6; count of bases not matched to a gene: 5.

The chain links TRBV7-2 to TRBJ2-2; no firm D call. V shed 0 bases and J shed 3 bases, with 11 bases lying between them. This CDR3 is built from 16 residues. Germline V gene sequence: CDR1 SGHTA, CDR2 FQGNSA. The CDR3 coding sequence is TGTGCCAGCAGCTTAGCGTACTGGTACTACACCGGGGAGCTGTTTTTT. Translated, it gives CASSLAYWYYTGELFF.

The gene calls are TRBV12-3 or TRBV12-4 and TRBJ1-1; D may be TRBD1 (6 bases). Trimming pared 4 bases from V and 6 bases from J, leaving 15 bases between. This CDR3 spans 14 amino acids. The CDR3: CASSSYTGSAEAFF. CDR3 nucleotide sequence: TGTGCCAGCAGTTCGTATACAGGGAGCGCTGAAGCTTTCTTT.

This chain links TRBV7-2 with TRBJ2-1; 9 bases fit TRBD2. Trimming cost V 4 bases and J 8 bases; bases outside gene matches: 15. The germline V gene has CDR1 SGHTA and CDR2 FQGNSA. The CDR3 is made up of 17 amino acids. The CDR3 region is CASSSPSGRWGWDEQFF. The CDR3 region has the DNA TGTGCCAGCAGCTCCCCCAGCGGGAGGTGGGGTTGGGATGAGCAGTTCTTC. Full variable domain (remainder filled in from reference TRBV7-2 and TRBJ2-1): GAGVSQSPSNKVTEKGKDVELRCDPISGHTALYWYRQSLGQGLEFLIYFQGNSAPDKSGLPSDRFSAERTGGSVSTLTIQRTQQEDSAVYLCASSSPSGRWGWDEQFFGPGTRLTVL.

This clonotype occurred a few times. The J gene is TRBJ1-5, the V gene TRBV2; D gene ambiguous. Germline CDR1 and CDR2: SNHLY and FYNNEI. The CDR3 covers 14 residues. Trimming cost V 7 bases and J 4 bases, with 14 bases left between them. The CDR3 loop is CASTPKELNQPQHF. The CDR3 DNA sequence: TGTGCCAGCACCCCTAAGGAGTTGAATCAGCCCCAGCATTTT.